Below are 16 T cell receptor beta chains sequenced from a single sample in a study of T cell repertoires in cytomegalovirus infection. These receptors have no identified antigens. TCRdb reprocessed the reads with MiXCR, giving one entry per CDR3 protein. The data contain approximately 500,000 distinct CDR3 sequences, roughly a third of them singletons. Sequencing used cultured PBMCs, obtained from culture after CMV antigen stimulation. These receptors all stem from a human donor in good health (CMV status not recorded). Some clones in this sample may be carry-over from other donors' samples.

V and J are TRBV10-3 and TRBJ2-6; TRBD2 might be the D (6 bases). V was trimmed by 10 bases and J by 2 bases, leaving 15 bases between them. Germline CDR1 ENHRY, CDR2 SYGVKD. This CDR3 is built from 15 residues. Here the CDR3 reads CASSFPGAGANVLTF. The CDR3 nucleotides read TGTGCCAGCTCCTTCCCGGGGGCTGGGGCCAACGTCCTGACTTTC.

The V gene is TRBV12-3 or TRBV12-4, the J gene TRBJ2-7; D call uncertain. CDR3 length: 12 amino acids. Trimming left V 3 bases short and J 5 bases short, with 8 bases between. CDR3 amino acids: CASSFRPNEQYF. CDR3 nucleotide sequence: TGTGCCAGCAGTTTCCGGCCCAACGAGCAGTACTTC.

The gene calls are TRBV29-1 and TRBJ2-5; no definite D call. The CDR3 runs 12 residues. Germline lookup yields CDR1 SQVTM and CDR2 ANQGSEA. Trimming cost V 7 bases and J 5 bases, with 14 bases left between them. The CDR3 spells CSEKPTSETQYF. In DNA form, the CDR3 reads TGCAGCGAAAAACCAACCTCGGAGACCCAGTACTTC.

This clonotype was seen only a few times. The CDR3 loop is CASSHNVGTEAFF. For the CDR3, the DNA is TGTGCCAGCAGCCATAATGTGGGCACTGAAGCTTTCTTT. This chain links TRBV7-6 with TRBJ1-1; D remains ambiguous. Germline V gene data show CDR1 as SGHVS and CDR2 as FNYEAQ. The CDR3 spans 13 residues. V lost 5 bases to trimming and J lost 4 bases, with 11 bases between them.

J is TRBJ2-7 and V is TRBV11-3; D may correspond to TRBD1 or TRBD2 (5 bases each). This CDR3 spans 16 amino acids. CDR1 is SGHNT, CDR2 YENEEA, per germline. The ends were cut back, 5 bases at V and 6 bases at J, with 23 bases in the middle. The CDR3 reads CASSPSHPGPSFEQYV. The CDR3 nucleotides are TGTGCCAGCAGCCCCTCCCACCCGGGACCGAGCTTCGAGCAGTACGTC.

In this sample, this clonotype turned up once. The chain is built from TRBV19 and TRBJ2-7; TRBD2 matches 8 bases. With 6 bases clipped from V and 3 bases from J, the junction kept 7 bases outside the gene matches. Looked up from germline, CDR1 is LNHDA and CDR2 is SQIVND (reference sequence). CDR3 size: 14 residues. CDR3 DNA: TGTGCCAGTAGCGAGAACGGGGGGGTCTACGAGCAGTACTTC. Its protein is CASSENGGVYEQYF.

This clonotype was seen a few times. The V and J genes are TRBV4-3 and TRBJ1-4; D is uncertain. Germline-derived CDR1 and CDR2 are LGHNA and YSLEER. The CDR3 runs to 15 residues. Trimming shortened V by 0 bases and J by 7 bases, and 12 bases separated the two germline ends. The CDR3 DNA is TGCGCCAGCAGCCAAGAGGGCTCAGCCTTTGAAAAACTGTTTTTT. Protein: CASSQEGSAFEKLFF.

The chain recombines TRBV29-1 with TRBJ1-2; a weak D match, TRBD1 (5 bases). The germline gives CDR1 SQVTM, CDR2 ANQGSEA. Trimming removed 4 bases from V and 8 bases from J, with 11 bases in between. The CDR3 has 11 residues. The CDR3: CSVGTSWGYTF. CDR3 sequence (DNA): TGCAGCGTTGGGACATCTTGGGGCTACACCTTC.

In DNA, the CDR3 is TGTGCCAGCAGTTCCCCAGGGGGCCGCAATCAGCCCCAGCATTTT. It is translated as CASSSPGGRNQPQHF. The chain uses TRBV12-3 or TRBV12-4 and TRBJ1-5; the match to TRBD1 covers 8 bases. The CDR3 has 15 amino acids. J lost 2 bases, V lost 4 bases, and 4 bases had no gene match.

The rearrangement links TRBV27 to TRBJ1-1, with 8 bases lining up with TRBD1. The V and J ends lost 4 bases and 4 bases, in that order; junction bases with no gene match: 8. The CDR3 is made up of 15 amino acids. The germline CDR1 and CDR2 sequences are MNHEY and SMNVEV (reference sequence). CDR3 protein: CASSSRTGSATEAFF. The DNA of the CDR3 is TGTGCCAGCAGTTCCCGGACAGGGTCGGCCACTGAAGCTTTCTTT.

The J gene is TRBJ2-1, the V gene TRBV14, with TRBD2 matching over 14 bases. Germline V lookup: CDR1 SGHDN, CDR2 FVKESK. There are 17 residues in the CDR3. V shed 5 bases and J 6 bases; nucleotides not matched to a gene: 9. CDR3 loop: CASSDGTSGSWGNEQFF. CDR3 DNA sequence: TGTGCCAGCAGCGACGGGACTAGCGGGAGCTGGGGCAATGAGCAGTTCTTC.

This clonotype has only a few counts. The chain links TRBV28 to TRBJ1-4, with a tentative D call TRBD1 (6 bases). The V end lost 6 bases, the J end lost 7 bases, and 15 bases lay between the germline ends. Per the germline V gene, CDR1 is MDHEN and CDR2 is SYDVKM. The CDR3 has 14 residues. DNA for the CDR3: TGTGCCAGCAGCCCCGGGACACCGGGTGAAAAACTGTTTTTT. It translates to CASSPGTPGEKLFF.

The CDR3 spells CASSPDLYEQYF. CDR3 DNA sequence: TGTGCCAGCAGCCCGGACCTATACGAGCAGTACTTC. The rearrangement joins TRBV7-2 to TRBJ2-7; D unresolved. In germline, CDR1 is SGHTA, CDR2 FQGNSA. V lost 5 bases and J lost 4, with 9 bases in between. The CDR3 contains 12 residues.

This clonotype was seen a handful of times. This rearrangement joins TRBV5-6 to TRBJ2-4; weak D call: TRBD2 (6 bases). CDR3 length: 15 residues. Trimming shortened V by 4 bases and J by 1 base, and 12 bases separated the two germline ends. Per germline, CDR1 SGHDT and CDR2 YYEEEE. The CDR3, as DNA: TGTGCCAGCAGCCCCCTGGAGGGGGCCAAAAACATTCAGTACTTC. It translates to CASSPLEGAKNIQYF.

This chain links TRBV7-6 with TRBJ1-1; D is undetermined. The CDR3 extends over 15 amino acids. Trimming removed 4 bases at V and 0 bases at J, with 12 bases between. In germline, CDR1 is SGHVS, CDR2 FNYEAQ. CDR3 amino acids: CASSSNTAVNTEAFF. DNA of the CDR3: TGTGCCAGCAGCTCCAACACGGCGGTGAACACTGAAGCTTTCTTT.

In its sample, this clonotype was seen once. V and J are TRBV11-2 and TRBJ1-5; D gene uncertain. The V end lost 0 bases, the J end lost 4 bases, and 13 bases lay between the germline ends. Germline V lookup: CDR1 SGHAT, CDR2 FQNNGV. The CDR3 runs 16 residues. Written as DNA, the CDR3 is TGTGCCAGCAGCTTAGATGTTTCAGCAGGAAATCAGCCCCAGCATTTT. The encoded protein is CASSLDVSAGNQPQHF. The full variable domain, completed using reference TRBV11-2 and TRBJ1-5, is EAGVAQSPRYKIIEKRQSVAFWCNPISGHATLYWYQQILGQGPKLLIQFQNNGVVDDSQLPKDRFSAERLKGVDSTLKIQPAKLEDSAVYLCASSLDVSAGNQPQHFGDGTRLSIL.